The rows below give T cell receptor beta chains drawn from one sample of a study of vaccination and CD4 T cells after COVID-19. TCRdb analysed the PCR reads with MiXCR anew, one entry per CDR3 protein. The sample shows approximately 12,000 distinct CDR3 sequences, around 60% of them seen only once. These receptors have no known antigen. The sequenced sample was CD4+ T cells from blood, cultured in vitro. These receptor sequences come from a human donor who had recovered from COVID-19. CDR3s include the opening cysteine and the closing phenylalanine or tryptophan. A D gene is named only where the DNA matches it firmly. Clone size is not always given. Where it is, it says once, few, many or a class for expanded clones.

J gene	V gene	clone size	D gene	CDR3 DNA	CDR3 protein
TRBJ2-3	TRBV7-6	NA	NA	TGTGCCAGCAGCTTAGGAGTAGGACGCACAGATACGCAGTATTTT	CASSLGVGRTDTQYF
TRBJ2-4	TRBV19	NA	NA	TGTGCCAGTCAGCTAGTTATGGGGGTAGTGAACATTCAGTACTTC	CASQLVMGVVNIQYF
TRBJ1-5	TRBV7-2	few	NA	TGTGCCAGCAGCTTTGGCCGTAGCAATCAGCCCCAGCATTTT	CASSFGRSNQPQHF
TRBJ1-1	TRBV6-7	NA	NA	TGTGCCAGCAGTTACTCGATCGGGACATGCGGCCTTTTGACTGAAGCTTTCTTT	CASSYSIGTCGLLTEAFF
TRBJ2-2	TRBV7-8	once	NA	TGTGCCAGCAGCCAAACATCCGGGACATATACTTACACCGGGGAGCTGTTTTTT	CASSQTSGTYTYTGELFF
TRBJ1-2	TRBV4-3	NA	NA	TGCGCCAGCAGCCAAGCTGAGAGGGCTGGCTACACCTTC	CASSQAERAGYTF
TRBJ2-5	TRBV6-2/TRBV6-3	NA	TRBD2	TGTGCCAGCAGTTCCGGCGGGGGGATACAAGAGACCCAGTACTTC	CASSSGGGIQETQYF
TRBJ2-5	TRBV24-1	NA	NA	TGTGCCACCAGTGGTAGGGAAGAGACCCAGTACTTC	CATSGREETQYF
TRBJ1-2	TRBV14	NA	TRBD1	TGTGCCAGCAGCATAACCAGGGGGGGTTGGAGCTATGGCTACACCTTC	CASSITRGGWSYGYTF
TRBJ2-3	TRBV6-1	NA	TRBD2	TGTGCCAGCAGGGCTAGCGGGATGGATACGCAGTATTTT	CASRASGMDTQYF
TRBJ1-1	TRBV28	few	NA	TGTGCCAGCAGTTTATTCGTAGCCAGGTCAACTGAAGCTTTCTTT	CASSLFVARSTEAFF
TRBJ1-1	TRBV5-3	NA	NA	TGTGCCAGAAGTTACGGAGCGCACACTGAAGCTTTCTTT	CARSYGAHTEAFF
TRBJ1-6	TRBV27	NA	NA	TGTGCCAGCAGTTTATCGCGGAATAGGTCACCCCTCCACTTT	CASSLSRNRSPLHF
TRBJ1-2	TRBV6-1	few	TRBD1	TGTGCCAGCAGTGAAGTCAGGGGGGGCGGCTACACCTTC	CASSEVRGGGYTF
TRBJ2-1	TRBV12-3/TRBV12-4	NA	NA	TGTGCCAGCAGTTTACAACAGCACAATGAGCAGTTCTTC	CASSLQQHNEQFF
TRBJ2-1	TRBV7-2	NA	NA	TGTGCCAGCAGCTTCACAGACAATGAGCAGTTCTTC	CASSFTDNEQFF
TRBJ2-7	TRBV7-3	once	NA	TGTGCCAGCAGCTTAAGTCGGGAGTACGAGCAGTACTTC	CASSLSREYEQYF
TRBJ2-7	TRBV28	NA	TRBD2	TGTGCCAGCAGGGGGGGGACTAGCGGCTACGAGCAGTACTTC	CASRGGTSGYEQYF
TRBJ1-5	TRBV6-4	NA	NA	TGTGCCAGCAGTGAGGGGGCGGGTGGCAATCAGCCCCAGCATTTT	CASSEGAGGNQPQHF
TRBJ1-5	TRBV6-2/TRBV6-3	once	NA	TGTGCCAGCAGCCCCACAGGGAGAGGCAATCAGCCCCAGCATTTT	CASSPTGRGNQPQHF
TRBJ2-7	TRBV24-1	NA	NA	TGTGCCACCAGTGATTTGGAGGCGTTGGGGCTTACCTACGAGCAGTACTTC	CATSDLEALGLTYEQYF
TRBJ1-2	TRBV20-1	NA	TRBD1	TGCAGTGCTAGACTTAACCGGGACAGCGGCTACACCTTC	CSARLNRDSGYTF
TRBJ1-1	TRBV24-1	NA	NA	TGTGCCACCTGGGAATGTTCAGTACCGAACACTGAAGCTTTCTTT	CATWECSVPNTEAFF
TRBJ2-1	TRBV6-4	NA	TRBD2	TGTGCCAGCAGGCCGATAGCGGGGGGGCCCAATGAGCAGTTCTTC	CASRPIAGGPNEQFF
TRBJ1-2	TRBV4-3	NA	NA	TGCGCCAGCAGCCAAGATCGATGGGGCGGCTATGGCTACACCTTC	CASSQDRWGGYGYTF
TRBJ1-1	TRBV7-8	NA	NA	TGTGCCAGCAGCTCCCGGGAGGGGCAGGCTGAAGCTTTCTTT	CASSSREGQAEAFF
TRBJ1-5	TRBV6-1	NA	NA	TGTGCCAGCTTGATAGGGCCCAATCAGCCCCAGCATTTT	CASLIGPNQPQHF
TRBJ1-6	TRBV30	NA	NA	TGTGCCCAGAGCAGTCTGAGCTCCTATAATTCACCCCTCCACTTT	CAQSSLSSYNSPLHF
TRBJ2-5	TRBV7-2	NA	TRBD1	TGTGCCAGCAGCCGGGACAGGCCCCAAACCCAGACCCAGTACTTC	CASSRDRPQTQTQYF
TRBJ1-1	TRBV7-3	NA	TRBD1	TGTGCCAGCAGCTCAGGGACAGGGGGTTCACTTGTCTTT	CASSSGTGGSLVF
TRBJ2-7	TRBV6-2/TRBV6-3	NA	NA	TGTGCCAGCAGTTACTATGGACCAAGGGGCGAGCAGTACTTC	CASSYYGPRGEQYF
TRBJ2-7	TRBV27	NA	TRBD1	TGTGCCAGCAGTAAAGGACAGGGCTCCTACGAGCAGTACTTC	CASSKGQGSYEQYF
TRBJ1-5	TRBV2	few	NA	TGTGCCAGCAGTGGGAAGTTAAATCAGCCCCAGCATTTT	CASSGKLNQPQHF
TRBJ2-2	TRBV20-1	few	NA	TGCAGTGCTACCCGACTTGGCACCGGGGAGCTGTTTTTT	CSATRLGTGELFF
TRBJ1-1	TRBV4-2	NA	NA	TGTGCCAGCAGCCAAGGGTCAGGTGGGAGGACTGAAGCTTTCTTT	CASSQGSGGRTEAFF
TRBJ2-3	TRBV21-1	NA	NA	TGTGCCAGCGGGGCAGGACAGCTCACAGATACGCAGTATTTT	CASGAGQLTDTQYF
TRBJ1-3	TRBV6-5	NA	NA	TGTGCCAGCAGTTACTCGTGGGGGTTAGACACCATATATTTT	CASSYSWGLDTIYF
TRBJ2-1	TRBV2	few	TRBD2	TGTGCCAGCGGCGGGAGAGGATACAATGAGCAGTTCTTC	CASGGRGYNEQFF
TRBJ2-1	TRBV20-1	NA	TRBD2	TGCAGTGCTGGCCGCGGGGGGGCGGGGGAGCAGTTCTTC	CSAGRGGAGEQFF
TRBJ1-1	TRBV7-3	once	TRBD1	TGTGCCAGCAGCTCTACCCCGGACAGGAGGAACACTGAAGCTTTCTTT	CASSSTPDRRNTEAFF
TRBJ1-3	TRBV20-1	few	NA	TGCAGTGCTAGAGATCCGGCGGGACCTGGAAACACCATATATTTT	CSARDPAGPGNTIYF
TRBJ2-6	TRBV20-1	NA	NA	TGCAGTGCGAGGGGACACTCTGGGGCCAACGTCCTGACTTTC	CSARGHSGANVLTF
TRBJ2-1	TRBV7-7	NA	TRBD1	TGTGCTAGCAGCTTGGGGGTCGGTACAGGGGTGAATGAGCAGTTCTTC	CASSLGVGTGVNEQFF
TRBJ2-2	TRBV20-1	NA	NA	TGCAGTGCTAGAGATCTTACCACCGGGGGGCTGTTTTTT	CSARDLTTGGLFF
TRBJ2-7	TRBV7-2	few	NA	TGTGCCAGCAGCTTAGCGTTCCCAGGGGATGAGCAGTACTTC	CASSLAFPGDEQYF
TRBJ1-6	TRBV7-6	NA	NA	TGTGCCAGCAGCCCCAGCCTTCAGACCTATTCACCCCTCCACTTT	CASSPSLQTYSPLHF
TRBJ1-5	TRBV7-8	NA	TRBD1	TGTGCCAGCAGCCGCGACAGGGTAAGCAATCAGCCCCAGCGTTTT	CASSRDRVSNQPQRF